The T cell receptor (beta chain) under discussion was sequenced for a study of cytomegalovirus exposure and HLA in healthy donors. V dropped 3 bases and J dropped 4 bases, with 13 bases sitting between them. The CDR3 has 14 amino acids. Germline CDR1 and CDR2: SGHKS and YYEKEE (reference sequence). Researchers ran the PCR with 60 Vbeta and 13 Jbeta primers. The method was immunoSEQ multiplex PCR; TCRdb's version includes in-frame clones alone and lacks a portion of them. Its listing shows more than 95,000 clones. The chain recombines TRBV5-5 with TRBJ1-2, with D possibly matching TRBD1 (6 bases). The TCR sequence derives from a man aged 18-30 years in good health and CMV-seronegative. Sequencing was performed on PBMCs. CDR3 in amino acids: CASSSGQPLYGYTF. The CDR3 nucleotides are TGTGCCAGCAGCTCCGGACAGCCCCTCTATGGCTACACCTTC.